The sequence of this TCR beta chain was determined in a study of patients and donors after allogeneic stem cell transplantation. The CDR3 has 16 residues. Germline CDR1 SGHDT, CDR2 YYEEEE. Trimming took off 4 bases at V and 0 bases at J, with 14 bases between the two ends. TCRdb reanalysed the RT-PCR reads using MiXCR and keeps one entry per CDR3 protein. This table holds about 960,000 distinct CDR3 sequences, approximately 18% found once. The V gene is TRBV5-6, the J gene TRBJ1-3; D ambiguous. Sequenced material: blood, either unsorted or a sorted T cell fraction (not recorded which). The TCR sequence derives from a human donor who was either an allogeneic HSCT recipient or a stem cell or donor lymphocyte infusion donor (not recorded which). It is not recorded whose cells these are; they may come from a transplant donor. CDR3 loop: CASSPYSESSGNTIYF. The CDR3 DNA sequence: TGTGCCAGCAGCCCCTATAGTGAGAGCTCTGGAAACACCATATATTTT.